What follows are 32 T cell receptor beta chains derived from one specimen sequenced in a study of cytomegalovirus exposure and HLA in healthy donors. Both 60 Vbeta primers and 13 Jbeta primers went into the PCR. The protocol was immunoSEQ multiplex PCR, while the TCRdb copy is restricted to in-frame clones and leaves out a portion. Here the sample spans 100,000 or so clones, around 72% being singletons. Sample: PBMCs. Source of these receptors: a man aged 25-45 years in good health and CMV-seronegative.

The chain couples TRBV6-1 to TRBJ2-7; 9 bases are shared with TRBD1. The V gene's germline CDR1 is MNHNS and CDR2 SASEGT. The CDR3 is 15 amino acids. The V gene end was trimmed by 4 bases and the J gene end by 3 bases; junction bases not matched to a gene: 7. The CDR3 sequence: CASSGLGQGHYEQYF. CDR3 DNA: TGTGCCAGCAGTGGTCTCGGACAGGGGCACTACGAGCAGTACTTC.

This clone was found a few times. The chain carries TRBV5-1 and TRBJ2-3; D not resolved. CDR1 is SGHRS, CDR2 YFSETQ, per germline. The CDR3 sequence is 14 residues long. V was shortened by 1 base and J by 4 bases, with 10 bases between the two germline ends. The CDR3 sequence: CASSLNPPPDTQYF. The CDR3 DNA follows: TGCGCCAGCAGCTTGAATCCTCCCCCAGATACGCAGTATTTT.

The sample holds a few counts of this clone. The J gene is TRBJ2-5, the V gene TRBV5-1, with 13 bases that match TRBD2. This CDR3 has 21 amino acids. Germline loops: CDR1 SGHRS, CDR2 YFSETQ. With V trimmed by 3 bases and J by 4 bases, 21 bases remained unmatched. The DNA for the CDR3 is TGCGCCAGCAGCTATTCAACCCACAGGACTAGCGGGGGTGGCCGGGGAGAGACCCAGTACTTC. Translated, it gives CASSYSTHRTSGGGRGETQYF.

The J gene is TRBJ2-7, the V gene TRBV28, with 7 bases that match TRBD1. CDR1 is MDHEN and CDR2 is SYDVKM in the germline V gene. V was clipped by 6 bases and J by 1 base; unmatched bases: 6. The CDR3 consists of 14 residues. The CDR3 sequence is CASRPPGGSYEQYF. CDR3 nucleotides: TGTGCCAGCAGACCTCCAGGGGGTTCCTACGAGCAGTACTTC.

This clone was observed a few times. This chain uses TRBV5-4 with TRBJ1-6, with 8 bases fitting TRBD1. CDR3 length: 14 amino acids. Germline values: CDR1 SGHNT, CDR2 YYREEE (reference sequence). V was pared by 4 bases and J by 11 bases, with 8 bases of the junction left unmatched. The CDR3 protein is CASSPGTGSTPLHF. CDR3 DNA sequence: TGTGCCAGCAGCCCAGGGACAGGATCAACACCCCTCCACTTT.

The chain is built from TRBV10-3 and TRBJ2-7, with 15 bases fitting TRBD2. Trimming removed 2 bases from V and 5 bases from J; junction bases left unmatched: 1. Germline loops: CDR1 ENHRY, CDR2 SYGVKD. The CDR3 length is 15 residues. CDR3 sequence: CAISEGLAGGNEQYF. Written as DNA, the CDR3 is TGTGCCATCAGTGAGGGACTAGCGGGAGGGAACGAGCAGTACTTC.

The rearrangement links TRBV27 to TRBJ1-6; D is unclear. Per the germline V gene, CDR1 is MNHEY and CDR2 is SMNVEV (reference sequence). The ends were cut back, 5 bases at V and 7 bases at J, with 9 bases in the middle. This CDR3 is built from 13 residues. The CDR3 reads CASSPSTNSPLHF. The DNA for the CDR3 is TGTGCCAGCAGTCCATCGACAAATTCACCCCTCCACTTT.

In its sample, this clone was seen once. The CDR3 nucleotides are TGTGCCAGCAGCGTGTTAGCGGGAGGTCCAGATACGCAGTATTTT. The encoded protein is CASSVLAGGPDTQYF. The chain has TRBV9 and TRBJ2-3; 10 nucleotides agree with TRBD2. Germline V gene lookup returns CDR1 SGDLS and CDR2 YYNGEE. The J segment lost 4 bases and the V segment lost 2 bases, leaving 4 bases of the junction unmatched. The CDR3 has 15 amino acids.

This sequence joins TRBV30 and TRBJ2-7, with 10 bases fitting TRBD1. The CDR3 loop spans 11 amino acids. The trim removed 5 bases at V and 9 bases at J, leaving 4 bases unmatched. Germline CDR1 reads GTSNPN; CDR2 reads SVGIG (reference sequence). CDR3 amino acids: CAWWDRGRQYF. CDR3 nucleotides: TGTGCCTGGTGGGACAGGGGTCGGCAGTACTTC.

This rearrangement joins TRBV28 to TRBJ1-4; 9 positions match TRBD1. Germline V lookup: CDR1 MDHEN, CDR2 SYDVKM. The CDR3 is 15 residues long. V shed 7 bases and J 8 bases; nucleotides not matched to a gene: 11. CDR3 DNA: TGTGCCAGCACTGTACCGGGACAGGGAGGAGAAAAACTGTTTTTT. Translation: CASTVPGQGGEKLFF.

The rearrangement links TRBV6-5 to TRBJ1-1; D gene unclear. Looked up from germline, CDR1 is MNHEY and CDR2 is SVGAGI. This CDR3 is built from 13 residues. Trimming removed 2 bases at V and 4 bases at J, with 8 bases between. The CDR3 loop is CASSYREVTEAFF. The DNA for the CDR3 is TGTGCCAGCAGTTACCGGGAGGTCACTGAAGCTTTCTTT.

The rearrangement uses TRBV9 and TRBJ2-2; D possibly corresponds to TRBD2 (7 bases). The V end was cut by 1 base, the J end by 4 bases, with 17 bases between. The germline CDR1 and CDR2 sequences are SGDLS and YYNGEE. The CDR3 loop spans 17 amino acids. CDR3 in amino acids: CASSVLSGGASTGELFF. CDR3 coding DNA: TGTGCCAGCAGCGTATTATCGGGGGGCGCGAGCACCGGGGAGCTGTTTTTT. Full variable domain (outside the CDR3, taken from reference TRBV9 and TRBJ2-2): DSGVTQTPKHLITATGQRVTLRCSPRSGDLSVYWYQQSLDQGLQFLIQYYNGEERAKGNILERFSAQQFPDLHSELNLSSLELGDSALYFCASSVLSGGASTGELFFGEGSRLTVL.

This clone showed up just a few times. V gene TRBV30 combines with J gene TRBJ2-1; 7 nucleotides align to TRBD2. Looked up from germline, CDR1 is GTSNPN and CDR2 is SVGIG (reference sequence). There are 15 residues in the CDR3. With 5 bases clipped from V and 4 bases from J, the junction kept 11 bases outside the gene matches. CDR3 region: CAWAGRAGEYNEQFF. The CDR3 nucleotides read TGTGCCTGGGCGGGGCGGGCGGGGGAGTACAATGAGCAGTTCTTC. The complete variable domain, with remaining parts taken from reference TRBV30 and TRBJ2-1, reads SQTIHQWPATLVQPVGSPLSLECTVEGTSNPNLYWYRQAAGRGLQLLFYSVGIGQISSEVPQNLSASRPQDRQFILSSKKLLLSDSGFYLCAWAGRAGEYNEQFFGPGTRLTVL.

V gene TRBV9 combines with J gene TRBJ1-3, with a tentative D call TRBD1 (6 bases). CDR1 is SGDLS and CDR2 is YYNGEE in the germline V gene. V was clipped by 0 bases and J by 4 bases, with 11 bases between them. This CDR3 contains 15 residues. The CDR3: CASSVATGFGNTIYF. CDR3 sequence (DNA): TGTGCCAGCAGCGTAGCAACAGGGTTCGGAAACACCATATATTTT.

This rearrangement joins TRBV6-6 to TRBJ2-5; 7 positions agree with TRBD2. The V gene's germline CDR1 is MNHNY and CDR2 SVGAGI (reference sequence). The V and J ends lost 4 bases and 0 bases, in that order; junction bases with no gene match: 8. The CDR3 extends over 16 amino acids. This chain's CDR3 is CASSSNRRGYQETQYF. CDR3 bases: TGTGCCAGCAGTTCCAACCGGCGGGGGTACCAAGAGACCCAGTACTTC.

The chain uses TRBV6-4 and TRBJ2-3; TRBD2 might be the D (6 bases). Germline lookup yields CDR1 MRHNA and CDR2 SNTAGT. With 4 bases removed from V and 2 bases from J, the gap between germline ends came to 10 bases. This CDR3 region has 14 residues. CDR3 in DNA: TGTGCCAGCAGTGGCGGGGATGACACAGATACGCAGTATTTT. It yields the protein CASSGGDDTDTQYF.

V and J are TRBV2 and TRBJ1-6; a weak D match, TRBD1 (6 bases). Looked up from germline, CDR1 is SNHLY and CDR2 is FYNNEI. The CDR3 length is 14 residues. Trimming left V 5 bases short and J 7 bases short, with 12 bases between. The CDR3 DNA reads as TGTGCCAGCAGTATGGGACAAGACAATTCACCCCTCCACTTT. This codes for CASSMGQDNSPLHF.

The V gene is TRBV5-6, the J gene TRBJ1-1, with TRBD1 matching over 8 bases. This CDR3 has 15 amino acids. The trim removed 3 bases at V and 0 bases at J, leaving 4 bases unmatched. The germline CDR1 and CDR2 sequences are SGHDT and YYEEEE. CDR3 nucleotides: TGTGCCAGCAGCTCCAGGGGGCGGATGAACACTGAAGCTTTCTTT. Its translation: CASSSRGRMNTEAFF. Together with reference TRBV5-6 and TRBJ1-1, the CDR3 gives the full variable domain: DAGVTQSPTHLIKTRGQQVTLRCSPKSGHDTVSWYQQALGQGPQFIFQYYEEEERQRGNFPDRFSGHQFPNYSSELNVNALLLGDSALYLCASSSRGRMNTEAFFGQGTRLTVV.

The rearrangement uses TRBV9 and TRBJ2-7, with 8 bases aligning to TRBD1. Trimming removed 3 bases from V and 4 bases from J; junction bases left unmatched: 9. This CDR3 is built from 15 residues. The germline gives CDR1 SGDLS, CDR2 YYNGEE. CDR3 protein: CASSAQPGQEYEQYF. DNA of the CDR3: TGTGCCAGCAGCGCACAACCGGGACAGGAATACGAGCAGTACTTC. The variable domain in full, completed from reference TRBV9 and TRBJ2-7, reads DSGVTQTPKHLITATGQRVTLRCSPRSGDLSVYWYQQSLDQGLQFLIQYYNGEERAKGNILERFSAQQFPDLHSELNLSSLELGDSALYFCASSAQPGQEYEQYFGPGTRLTVT.

This clone was found a few times. The chain couples TRBV6-5 to TRBJ1-4; D gene ambiguous. Trimming stripped 6 bases from V and 5 bases from J, with 13 bases between. CDR3 length: 14 residues. Germline V gene lookup returns CDR1 MNHEY and CDR2 SVGAGI. The CDR3 protein is CASRPWKENEKLFF. In DNA form, the CDR3 reads TGTGCCAGCAGACCTTGGAAGGAGAATGAAAAACTGTTTTTT.

The gene calls are TRBV9 and TRBJ1-3, with a weak D call TRBD1 (5 bases). In germline, CDR1 is SGDLS, CDR2 YYNGEE. Trimming removed 4 bases from V and 3 bases from J, with 17 bases in between. This CDR3 comprises 16 residues. CDR3 sequence reads: CASSPGPGGDGNTIYF. The CDR3 DNA is TGTGCCAGCAGCCCGGGACCGGGGGGAGATGGAAACACCATATATTTT.

Concerning this clone: At the DNA level, this CDR3 is encoded by other sequences in the same sample as well. This chain joins TRBV4-2 and TRBJ2-7; 7 bases fit TRBD2. The CDR3 has 16 residues. J lost 7 bases, V lost 2 bases, and 14 bases had no gene match. Germline V gives CDR1 LGHNA, CDR2 YNFKEQ. The CDR3 DNA reads as TGTGCCAGCAGCCAACTACGGGAGGCAAATCCGGGGGAGCAGTACTTC. This gives the protein CASSQLREANPGEQYF.

This clone occurred a few times. The V and J genes are TRBV19 and TRBJ2-5, with TRBD2 identical over 14 bases. V lost 5 bases, J lost 5 bases, and 7 bases stayed unmatched. Looked up from germline, CDR1 is LNHDA and CDR2 is SQIVND (reference sequence). The CDR3 contains 16 residues. CDR3 DNA: TGTGCCAGTAGTCAAGGGACTAGCGGGAGAGGCGAGACCCAGTACTTC. It encodes CASSQGTSGRGETQYF.

The chain uses TRBV7-3 and TRBJ2-1, with a weak D call TRBD2 (5 bases). The V end was cut by 4 bases, the J end by 5 bases, with 9 bases between. Germline V gives CDR1 SGHTA, CDR2 FQGTGA. The CDR3 is 13 amino acids. CDR3 protein: CASSSGGHNEQFF. As DNA, the CDR3 is TGTGCCAGCAGCTCGGGCGGGCACAATGAGCAGTTCTTC. The whole variable domain, filled in from reference TRBV7-3 and TRBJ2-1, reads GAGVSQTPSNKVTEKGKYVELRCDPISGHTALYWYRQSLGQGPEFLIYFQGTGAADDSGLPNDRFFAVRPEGSVSTLKIQRTERGDSAVYLCASSSGGHNEQFFGPGTRLTVL.

V usage is TRBV10-3 and J usage is TRBJ2-5; possible D gene TRBD2, 5 bases. Germline V gene lookup returns CDR1 ENHRY and CDR2 SYGVKD. V lost 4 bases to trimming and J lost 3 bases, with 15 bases between them. This CDR3 contains 15 residues. The CDR3 nucleotides are TGTGCCATCAGTGGAGGAAGGAGGTGGAAAGAGACCCAGTACTTC. Protein: CAISGGRRWKETQYF.

This chain links TRBV6-1 with TRBJ1-5; D gene ambiguous. The CDR3 is made up of 14 amino acids. Germline CDR1 reads MNHNS; CDR2 reads SASEGT. Trimming stripped 4 bases from V and 6 bases from J, with 13 bases between. As DNA, the CDR3 is TGTGCCAGCAGTGGGGGAGGGCCCGCTCAGCCCCAGCATTTT. Amino acid sequence: CASSGGGPAQPQHF.

The CDR3 bases are TGTGCCAGTCGGGACAGGGGTATTCAGCCCCAGCATTTT. This gives the protein CASRDRGIQPQHF. The genes are TRBV19 and TRBJ1-5; 10 positions match TRBD1. The CDR3 has 13 amino acids. J was trimmed by 6 bases and V by 8 bases; bases with no gene match: 4. Germline loops: CDR1 LNHDA, CDR2 SQIVND (reference sequence).

The chain combines TRBV5-3 with TRBJ1-2; TRBD1 is a possible D gene (5 bases). TRBV5-3 belongs to the ORF category, with a function that is uncertain. V was cut by 2 bases and J by 8 bases, with 19 bases left in between. This CDR3 is 15 amino acids long. CDR3 loop: CARSFPRLWGGGYTF. CDR3 DNA sequence: TGTGCCAGAAGCTTCCCCCGTCTCTGGGGCGGCGGCTACACCTTC.

CDR3 in amino acids: CASRGPGHQSYEQYF. CDR3 in DNA: TGTGCCAGCAGGGGGCCGGGACACCAGTCCTACGAGCAGTACTTC. The chain has TRBV7-2 and TRBJ2-7, with D perhaps matching TRBD1 (6 bases). CDR1 is SGHTA and CDR2 is FQGNSA in the germline V gene. Trimming stripped 6 bases from V and 1 base from J, with 16 bases between. The CDR3 length is 15 residues.

The chain couples TRBV19 to TRBJ2-1; 11 bases fit TRBD2. Germline V CDR1 and CDR2: LNHDA, SQIVND (reference sequence). This CDR3 has 17 amino acids. J gave up 4 bases and V 3 bases, and 8 bases lay outside the gene matches. In DNA, the CDR3 is TGTGCCAGTAGTATCCCGGGGACTAGCGGAATATACAATGAGCAGTTCTTC. Its protein is CASSIPGTSGIYNEQFF.

The chain uses TRBV27 and TRBJ2-1; perhaps TRBD1 as D (5 bases). V lost 7 bases and J lost 3, with 13 bases in between. The germline V gene has CDR1 MNHEY and CDR2 SMNVEV (reference sequence). This CDR3 region has 14 residues. The CDR3 DNA reads as TGTGCCAGCAAGGGATATCAGGGCTACAATGAGCAGTTCTTC. Protein product: CASKGYQGYNEQFF.

The chain is built from TRBV6-6 and TRBJ2-4; TRBD1 might be the D (5 bases). CDR3 length: 15 amino acids. Trimming shortened V by 5 bases and J by 1 base, and 12 bases separated the two germline ends. CDR1 and CDR2 from the germline V gene are MNHNY and SVGAGI (reference sequence). CDR3 in amino acids: CASSRQSLAKNIQYF. CDR3 DNA sequence: TGTGCCAGCAGTAGACAGAGCCTTGCCAAAAACATTCAGTACTTC.